These 18 T cell receptor beta chains originate from one sample sequenced in a study of blood T cell repertoires in COVID-19. Some clones are missing from TCRdb's copy, which holds only in-frame ones; the method was immunoSEQ multiplex PCR. The sample consists of approximately 200,000 clones, roughly 87% of them appearing once. The sample consisted of PBMCs or T cells enriched from blood (not recorded which). Every receptor here comes from a man between 18 and 29 years old with acute COVID-19.

This clone was seen only a few times. The gene calls are TRBV9 and TRBJ2-2; TRBD2 matches 11 bases. Germline V gene data show CDR1 as SGDLS and CDR2 as YYNGEE. This CDR3 region has 15 residues. V dropped 3 bases and J dropped 5; count of bases not matched to a gene: 3. CDR3 bases: TGTGCCAGCAGCGGATCTAGCGGGAGGACCGGGGAGCTGTTTTTT. This translates into CASSGSSGRTGELFF.

This chain connects TRBV6-5 to TRBJ1-2; D uncertain. In germline, CDR1 is MNHEY, CDR2 SVGAGI. The CDR3 consists of 13 residues. Trimming took off 5 bases at V and 3 bases at J, with 10 bases between the two ends. The chain's CDR3 is CASSPGGDYGYTF. DNA for the CDR3: TGTGCCAGCAGTCCCGGCGGTGACTATGGCTACACCTTC.

The V and J genes are TRBV6-5 and TRBJ2-7, with no clear D. The CDR3 consists of 15 residues. V lost 1 base, J lost 3 bases, and 13 bases lay in between. The V gene's germline CDR1 is MNHEY and CDR2 SVGAGI. CDR3: CASSYFSGASYEQYF. The CDR3 bases are TGTGCCAGCAGTTACTTTAGTGGCGCTAGCTACGAGCAGTACTTC.

The CDR3 protein is CASSFSGSGPYEQYF. The CDR3 DNA follows: TGTGCCAGCAGTTTTAGCGGGAGCGGCCCCTACGAGCAGTACTTC. V usage is TRBV28 and J usage is TRBJ2-7; TRBD2 matches at 9 bases. The CDR3 is 15 amino acids. The V segment lost 3 bases and the J segment 2 bases; nucleotides outside the gene matches: 5. Per the germline V gene, CDR1 is MDHEN and CDR2 is SYDVKM. Variable domain in full (rest from reference TRBV28 and TRBJ2-7): DVKVTQSSRYLVKRTGEKVFLECVQDMDHENMFWYRQDPGLGLRLIYFSYDVKMKEKGDIPEGYSVSREKKERFSLILESASTNQTSMYLCASSFSGSGPYEQYFGPGTRLTVT.

The gene calls are TRBV30 and TRBJ2-7; 13 bases map to TRBD2. The CDR3 has 15 amino acids. In germline, CDR1 is GTSNPN, CDR2 SVGIG (reference sequence). The junction had 7 bases not matched to a gene; V was cut back by 2 bases and J by 6 bases. This CDR3 reads CAWSYGLAGVSEQYF. The CDR3 DNA reads TGTGCCTGGAGTTACGGACTAGCGGGAGTAAGCGAGCAGTACTTC. The variable domain in full, with the rest retrieved from reference TRBV30 and TRBJ2-7, is SQTIHQWPATLVQPVGSPLSLECTVEGTSNPNLYWYRQAAGRGLQLLFYSVGIGQISSEVPQNLSASRPQDRQFILSSKKLLLSDSGFYLCAWSYGLAGVSEQYFGPGTRLTVT.

The rearrangement joins TRBV7-9 to TRBJ2-3; no clear D gene. Deletions cut 6 bases from V and 4 bases from J, with 11 bases between. Looked up from germline, CDR1 is SEHNR and CDR2 is FQNEAQ (reference sequence). CDR3 length: 13 residues. The CDR3 DNA reads as TGTGCCAGCAGAGGAACGGGTGCAGATACGCAGTATTTT. This translates into CASRGTGADTQYF.

This clone was detected only once. The chain couples TRBV4-2 to TRBJ2-3; 8 bases are shared with TRBD2. CDR1 and CDR2 from the germline V gene are LGHNA and YNFKEQ. Germline trimming cut 0 bases from V and 6 bases from J; bases unmatched to any gene: 8. The CDR3 loop spans 16 amino acids. This chain's CDR3 is CASSQEGSGSGDTQYF. CDR3 DNA: TGTGCCAGCAGCCAAGAGGGGAGCGGGAGTGGGGATACGCAGTATTTT.

The chain has TRBV24-1 and TRBJ1-1; D perhaps matches TRBD1 (6 bases). Trimming shortened V by 3 bases and J by 3 bases, and 7 bases separated the two germline ends. CDR1 is KGHDR and CDR2 is SFDVKD in the germline V gene. The CDR3 extends over 13 amino acids. CDR3 nucleotide sequence: TGTGCCACCAGTGATGGACAGTACACTGAAGCTTTCTTT. Residues: CATSDGQYTEAFF.

J is TRBJ1-1 and V is TRBV6-5; D uncertain. Trimming cost V 0 bases and J 7 bases, with 12 bases left between them. CDR1 MNHEY and CDR2 SVGAGI come from the germline V gene. The CDR3 length is 14 residues. The chain's CDR3 is CASSYSIESGEAFF. In DNA, the CDR3 is TGTGCCAGCAGTTACTCGATAGAATCGGGTGAAGCTTTCTTT.

The chain links TRBV28 to TRBJ2-7, with D tentatively TRBD1 (9 bases). Germline CDR1 is MDHEN and CDR2 is SYDVKM. Trimming shortened V by 6 bases and J by 7 bases, and 25 bases separated the two germline ends. The CDR3 consists of 16 residues. The CDR3 spells CASRRLGLADRGEQYF. As DNA, the CDR3 is TGTGCCAGCAGACGCCTAGGACTAGCAGACAGGGGGGAGCAGTACTTC.

The chain has TRBV2 and TRBJ2-1; D is possibly TRBD2 (7 bases). The CDR3 runs to 15 residues. Looked up from germline, CDR1 is SNHLY and CDR2 is FYNNEI. The germline V and J ends were trimmed by 3 bases and 7 bases, with 16 bases remaining between them. The CDR3 loop is CASSDGGGSRNEQFF. CDR3 in DNA: TGTGCCAGCAGTGATGGGGGCGGGAGTAGAAATGAGCAGTTCTTC. Filled out from reference TRBV2 and TRBJ2-1, the complete variable domain reads EPEVTQTPSHQVTQMGQEVILRCVPISNHLYFYWYRQILGQKVEFLVSFYNNEISEKSEIFDDQFSVERPDGSNFTLKIRSTKLEDSAMYFCASSDGGGSRNEQFFGPGTRLTVL.

The chain couples TRBV9 to TRBJ2-1; TRBD2 matches 8 bases. The CDR3 has 16 residues. The germline CDR1 and CDR2 sequences are SGDLS and YYNGEE. J lost 5 bases, V lost 4 bases, and 11 bases had no gene match. The CDR3 DNA reads as TGTGCCAGCAGCCGGGAGGGAGTCAGCCGTCACAATGAGCAGTTCTTC. Translating it yields CASSREGVSRHNEQFF.

The rearrangement joins TRBV5-1 to TRBJ2-7; a possible D gene is TRBD1 (5 bases). CDR1 and CDR2 (germline): SGHRS, YFSETQ. The V end was cut by 0 bases, the J end by 7 bases, with 8 bases between. CDR3 length: 12 amino acids. The DNA of the CDR3 is TGCGCCAGCAGCTTGGCCAGGGAAGAGCAGTACTTC. Encoded protein: CASSLAREEQYF.

The chain combines TRBV4-3 with TRBJ2-7; D possibly corresponds to TRBD1 (5 bases). Germline loops: CDR1 LGHNA, CDR2 YSLEER. The CDR3 is made up of 13 amino acids. V was cut by 3 bases and J by 5 bases, with 11 bases left in between. The CDR3 nucleotides are TGCGCCAGCAGCCAGGCAGGGCCCCACGAGCAGTACTTC. This translates into CASSQAGPHEQYF.

This clone came up once. The CDR3 reads CASSPAGKRGETQYF. CDR3 sequence (DNA): TGTGCCAGCAGCCCAGCGGGCAAGCGGGGGGAGACCCAGTACTTC. The J gene is TRBJ2-5, the V gene TRBV9; 8 bases map to TRBD2. The CDR3 totals 15 residues. Looked up from germline, CDR1 is SGDLS and CDR2 is YYNGEE. V was clipped by 4 bases and J by 5 bases; unmatched bases: 10.

Worth noting for this clone: A junction boundary mismatches the germline segment, possibly from a read error. The chain uses TRBV7-2 and TRBJ1-1; D may be TRBD1 (6 bases). Germline V gives CDR1 SGHTA, CDR2 FQGNSA. This CDR3 region has 13 residues. The CDR3 DNA follows: TGTGCCAGCAGCTTCCCGGGGACACTTGGAATTATCTTT. Encoded protein: CASSFPGTLGIIF.

V and J are TRBV5-4 and TRBJ1-1; 7 bases agree with TRBD1. The V gene's germline CDR1 is SGHNT and CDR2 YYREEE (reference sequence). V gave up 4 bases and J gave up 4 bases; unmatched junction bases: 13. The CDR3 totals 16 residues. The CDR3 DNA is TGTGCCAGCAGCGGGACGTCCAGGGGGTTGAGCACTGAAGCTTTCTTT. This sequence encodes CASSGTSRGLSTEAFF.

This sequence joins TRBV4-3 and TRBJ2-3; 11 bases line up with TRBD2. With V trimmed by 1 base and J by 2 bases, 5 bases remained unmatched. The length of the CDR3 is 17 residues. Per germline, CDR1 LGHNA and CDR2 YSLEER. For the CDR3, the DNA is TGCGCCAGCAGCCAAGCCCTAGCGGGAGGTGACACAGATACGCAGTATTTT. It encodes CASSQALAGGDTDTQYF.